A single sample gave rise to the 18 T cell receptor beta chains below, sequenced in a study of regulatory T cells. Primers: 52 TRBV forward and 13 TRBJ reverse. The protocol was immunoSEQ multiplex PCR, while the TCRdb copy is restricted to in-frame clones and leaves out a portion. This table holds about 23,000 clones, nearly 90% found once. Antigen specificity for these receptors is unknown. Overall study findings and caveats: In CD3G-deficient patients, conventional CD4+ T cells were enriched for hydrophobic CDR3 residues at positions 6 and 7.

The sample was conventional CD4+ T cells sorted from blood. The receptors shown here come from a child under 18 with CD3G deficiency.

The chain carries TRBV10-3 and TRBJ2-7; 7 bases line up with TRBD2. Trimming removed 0 bases from V and 1 base from J; junction bases left unmatched: 3. The CDR3 extends over 15 amino acids. In germline, CDR1 is ENHRY, CDR2 SYGVKD. The CDR3 spells CAISESASGSYEQYF. The CDR3 DNA follows: TGTGCCATCAGTGAGTCGGCTAGCGGTTCCTACGAGCAGTACTTC.

This clone was seen only a few times. The CDR3: CASSFAGLAGGKNSYEQYF. CDR3 DNA sequence: TGTGCCAGCAGTTTTGCGGGGCTAGCGGGAGGGAAAAACTCCTACGAGCAGTACTTC. This chain links TRBV28 with TRBJ2-7, with 12 bases matching TRBD2. The CDR3 has 19 residues. Germline loops: CDR1 MDHEN, CDR2 SYDVKM. J gave up 0 bases and V 3 bases, and 12 bases lay outside the gene matches. Combining the CDR3 with reference TRBV28 and TRBJ2-7 gives the whole variable domain DVKVTQSSRYLVKRTGEKVFLECVQDMDHENMFWYRQDPGLGLRLIYFSYDVKMKEKGDIPEGYSVSREKKERFSLILESASTNQTSMYLCASSFAGLAGGKNSYEQYFGPGTRLTVT.

The genes are TRBV5-1 and TRBJ2-3; perhaps TRBD2 as D (5 bases). The CDR3 covers 15 residues. Trimming removed 2 bases at V and 1 base at J, with 11 bases between. The germline V gene has CDR1 SGHRS and CDR2 YFSETQ. The CDR3 nucleotides are TGCGCCAGCAGCTTAGAGGGTTGGGGCACAGATACGCAGTATTTT. Protein: CASSLEGWGTDTQYF.

This clone was picked up one time. This chain links TRBV6-1 with TRBJ2-7, with D maybe TRBD1 (5 bases). V was clipped by 1 base and J by 5 bases, with 15 bases between them. The CDR3 has 15 residues. Germline CDR1 reads MNHNS; CDR2 reads SASEGT. The CDR3, as DNA: TGTGCCAGCAGTGAAGGGGGTAGGGGCTTACACGAGCAGTACTTC. Protein sequence: CASSEGGRGLHEQYF.

This sequence joins TRBV28 and TRBJ2-2; 9 positions agree with TRBD1. The CDR3 is made up of 16 amino acids. Germline V gene data show CDR1 as MDHEN and CDR2 as SYDVKM. The junction had 6 bases not matched to a gene; V was cut back by 3 bases and J by 4 bases. CDR3 nucleotides: TGTGCCAGCAGTTTTGGGACAGGGAGAACCACCGGGGAGCTGTTTTTT. As protein: CASSFGTGRTTGELFF. Together with reference TRBV28 and TRBJ2-2, the CDR3 gives the full variable domain: DVKVTQSSRYLVKRTGEKVFLECVQDMDHENMFWYRQDPGLGLRLIYFSYDVKMKEKGDIPEGYSVSREKKERFSLILESASTNQTSMYLCASSFGTGRTTGELFFGEGSRLTVL.

This chain links TRBV6-1 with TRBJ1-1; D may be TRBD1 (6 bases). Looked up from germline, CDR1 is MNHNS and CDR2 is SASEGT. V lost 7 bases to trimming and J lost 8 bases, with 14 bases between them. The CDR3 extends over 12 amino acids. The CDR3 reads CASTTPGAEAFF. CDR3 nucleotide sequence: TGTGCCAGCACGACGCCGGGGGCCGAAGCTTTCTTT.

The rearrangement links TRBV10-3 to TRBJ2-7; no definite D call. The CDR3 runs to 13 residues. CDR1 ENHRY and CDR2 SYGVKD come from the germline V gene. V lost 1 base and J lost 6, with 10 bases in between. The CDR3 DNA reads TGTGCCATCAGTGAGTACCCGGCTGCCGAGCAGTACTTC. The encoded protein is CAISEYPAAEQYF.

This clone has just one count. The V call is TRBV6-1, the J call TRBJ1-1; 7 bases are a match to TRBD1. V shed 0 bases and J 0 bases; nucleotides not matched to a gene: 10. Germline assignment: CDR1 MNHNS and CDR2 SASEGT. The CDR3 is 18 residues long. The CDR3 DNA is TGTGCCAGCAGTGAAGCGCAGGGGGAAAGGGCGATGAACACTGAAGCTTTCTTT. Amino acid sequence: CASSEAQGERAMNTEAFF.

The table lists this clone with a few counts. This chain uses TRBV28 with TRBJ2-7; D might be TRBD1 (7 bases). The CDR3 runs 16 residues. CDR1 and CDR2 (germline): MDHEN, SYDVKM. V was shortened by 8 bases and J by 1 base, with 21 bases between the two germline ends. Written as DNA, the CDR3 is TGTGCCAGCTCTCCGCCCCCAGCAGGGGGGTCCTACGAGCAGTACTTC. Protein: CASSPPPAGGSYEQYF.

This clone was recorded once. This chain connects TRBV27 to TRBJ2-5; TRBD1 matches at 9 bases. CDR3 length: 16 residues. With 5 bases clipped from V and 1 base from J, the junction kept 8 bases outside the gene matches. CDR1 is MNHEY and CDR2 is SMNVEV in the germline V gene (reference sequence). The CDR3 loop reads CASSHRTGAGQETQYF. In DNA, the CDR3 is TGTGCCAGCAGTCATAGGACAGGGGCGGGCCAAGAGACCCAGTACTTC.

The V and J genes are TRBV28 and TRBJ1-2, with 10 bases identical to TRBD1. Germline CDR1 and CDR2: MDHEN and SYDVKM. The CDR3 contains 14 residues. Trimming took 2 bases from V and 5 from J; bases not matched to a gene: 2. CDR3 in amino acids: CASSLGDRGYGYTF. As DNA, the CDR3 is TGTGCCAGCAGTTTAGGGGACAGGGGATATGGCTACACCTTC.

This clone occurred once. V gene TRBV5-1 combines with J gene TRBJ2-4, with D perhaps assigned TRBD1 or TRBD2 (5 bases each). This CDR3 region has 14 residues. V was shortened by 4 bases and J by 2 bases, with 10 bases between the two germline ends. The germline CDR1 and CDR2 sequences are SGHRS and YFSETQ. CDR3: CASSRDGTKNIQYF. Here the CDR3 DNA reads TGCGCCAGCAGCCGGGACGGAACCAAAAACATTCAGTACTTC.

This chain uses TRBV6-1 with TRBJ2-3; 8 positions agree with TRBD2. V lost 7 bases to trimming and J lost 3 bases; unmatched junction nucleotides: 6. In germline, CDR1 is MNHNS, CDR2 SASEGT. The CDR3 loop spans 14 amino acids. The CDR3 loop is CASNVAGTTDTQYF. The CDR3 nucleotides read TGTGCCAGCAACGTAGCGGGAACAACAGATACGCAGTATTTT.

The J gene is TRBJ2-7, the V gene TRBV5-1, with D tentatively TRBD2 (6 bases). Germline loops: CDR1 SGHRS, CDR2 YFSETQ. This CDR3 has 15 residues. V was shortened by 1 base and J by 0 bases, with 11 bases between the two germline ends. The CDR3 DNA sequence: TGCGCCAGCAGCTTGTATCCGGGAGACTCCTACGAGCAGTACTTC. Residues: CASSLYPGDSYEQYF.

V is TRBV5-1 and J is TRBJ2-2; TRBD1 is a possible D gene (5 bases). Germline CDR1 reads SGHRS; CDR2 reads YFSETQ. V lost 0 bases to trimming and J lost 5 bases, with 11 bases between them. The CDR3 runs 15 residues. CDR3 DNA sequence: TGCGCCAGCAGCTTGGAGGGGATGGGAACCGGGGAGCTGTTTTTT. This gives the protein CASSLEGMGTGELFF.

The gene calls are TRBV5-1 and TRBJ2-7; 7 positions match TRBD2. V shed 0 bases, J shed 3 bases, and the junction held 3 bases outside the gene matches. Germline CDR1 reads SGHRS; CDR2 reads YFSETQ. The CDR3 has 14 residues. The CDR3 region is CASSLAGLNYEQYF. The CDR3 DNA sequence: TGCGCCAGCAGCTTGGCGGGACTAAACTACGAGCAGTACTTC.

This chain connects TRBV5-1 to TRBJ2-2; D uncertain. The CDR3 covers 13 residues. V shed 4 bases and J shed 3 bases, with 7 bases lying between them. Germline assignment: CDR1 SGHRS and CDR2 YFSETQ. The CDR3 is CASSNSDTGELFF. The CDR3 DNA reads TGCGCCAGCAGCAACAGTGACACCGGGGAGCTGTTTTTT.

CDR3 sequence (DNA): TGCGCCAGCAGCCAAGCTTTTGAGGGGAGGTACGAGCAGTACTTC. It encodes CASSQAFEGRYEQYF. This sequence joins TRBV4-1 and TRBJ2-7, with D tentatively TRBD2 (6 bases). V was clipped by 1 base and J by 4 bases, with 14 bases between them. This CDR3 comprises 15 residues. Germline-derived CDR1 and CDR2 are MGHRA and YSYEKL.